These 31 T cell receptor beta chains came from one sample sequenced in a study of shared clonotypes between healthy human individuals. The repertoire was sequenced with immunoSEQ multiplex PCR; TCRdb's copy has only in-frame clones and lacks some. This table has roughly 770,000 clones, about 96% appearing once. Terminally differentiated effector memory CD45RA+ cells were excluded from the naive CD8 cells, which were CD45RO-negative and positively selected for CCR7. Sequenced sample: naive CD8+ T cells sorted from blood. These receptors originate from a man aged 25-40 years in good health.

The V and J genes are TRBV29-1 and TRBJ2-7, with D perhaps matching TRBD1 (5 bases). Germline CDR1 SQVTM, CDR2 ANQGSEA. Trimming removed 7 bases from V and 3 bases from J, with 10 bases in between. The CDR3 is 11 residues long. The CDR3 region has the DNA TGCAGCGGCATCCAGGGCTACGAGCAGTACTTC. It translates to CSGIQGYEQYF.

The rearrangement uses TRBV29-1 and TRBJ2-1; no clear D. The germline V gene has CDR1 SQVTM and CDR2 ANQGSEA. The CDR3 is 15 residues long. V lost 1 base and J 0 bases, leaving 10 bases between the germline ends. CDR3 sequence: CSVEGVESSYNEQFF. The CDR3 nucleotides read TGCAGCGTTGAAGGCGTGGAAAGCTCCTACAATGAGCAGTTCTTC.

The chain combines TRBV13 with TRBJ2-7, with TRBD2 identical over 10 bases. CDR3 length equals 15 residues. Germline-derived CDR1 and CDR2 are PRHDT and FYEKMQ (reference sequence). With 5 bases clipped from V and 2 bases from J, the junction kept 6 bases outside the gene matches. CDR3 sequence reads: CASSVSGRAPYEQYF. The DNA of the CDR3 is TGTGCCAGCAGCGTCAGCGGGAGGGCTCCCTACGAGCAGTACTTC.

The chain links TRBV5-1 to TRBJ2-2; D is perhaps TRBD1 (5 bases). The germline V gene has CDR1 SGHRS and CDR2 YFSETQ. V was trimmed by 0 bases and J by 9 bases, leaving 18 bases between them. This CDR3 has 16 residues. The chain's CDR3 is CASSLVQGDPLWELFF. For the CDR3, the DNA is TGCGCCAGCAGCTTGGTTCAGGGTGACCCCCTCTGGGAGCTGTTTTTT.

The V and J genes are TRBV11-1 and TRBJ2-5, with D tentatively TRBD2 (6 bases). Germline V gives CDR1 SGHAT, CDR2 FQDESV (reference sequence). CDR3 length equals 16 residues. With 3 bases removed from V and 1 base from J, the gap between germline ends came to 15 bases. This CDR3 reads CASSLKGLSGQETQYF. In nucleotides, the CDR3 is TGTGCCAGCAGCTTGAAGGGGCTTAGCGGCCAAGAGACCCAGTACTTC.

This chain joins TRBV19 and TRBJ1-2, with D unclear. Germline CDR1 is LNHDA and CDR2 is SQIVND (reference sequence). This CDR3 contains 16 residues. The ends were cut back, 3 bases at V and 4 bases at J, with 18 bases in the middle. In DNA, the CDR3 is TGTGCCAGTAGTATGCCTGCGTCCAGACGGATCTATGGCTACACCTTC. It encodes CASSMPASRRIYGYTF.

The chain is built from TRBV27 and TRBJ1-2, with D unresolved. The CDR3 has 13 amino acids. Looked up from germline, CDR1 is MNHEY and CDR2 is SMNVEV (reference sequence). Trimming took off 11 bases at V and 8 bases at J, with 21 bases between the two ends. For the CDR3, the DNA is TGTGCCTCCGGAGGGCAGACTATGGTCGGCTACACCTTC. Translating gives CASGGQTMVGYTF.

V usage is TRBV7-2 and J usage is TRBJ1-1; unclear D gene. Between the trimmed V and J ends, which lost 5 bases and 1 base, there was a span of 8 bases. Germline V gene sequence: CDR1 SGHTA, CDR2 FQGNSA. The CDR3 loop spans 13 amino acids. The CDR3 coding sequence is TGTGCCAGCAGCCTCCCATCGAACACTGAAGCTTTCTTT. Translating it yields CASSLPSNTEAFF.

V usage is TRBV7-9 and J usage is TRBJ2-1, with D perhaps matching TRBD2 (5 bases). Germline V gives CDR1 SEHNR, CDR2 FQNEAQ (reference sequence). The CDR3 extends over 15 amino acids. Trimming removed 5 bases at V and 0 bases at J, with 11 bases between. The CDR3 loop reads CASSHSASSYNEQFF. CDR3 nucleotide sequence: TGTGCCAGCAGCCATAGCGCGAGCTCCTACAATGAGCAGTTCTTC.

The V call is TRBV11-2, the J call TRBJ2-7, with TRBD2 identical over 9 bases. Germline V CDR1 and CDR2: SGHAT, FQNNGV. After removal of 7 bases from V and 2 bases from J, the junction contained 6 bases not matched to a gene. This CDR3 has 14 amino acids. The DNA for the CDR3 is TGTGCCAGCACCGGACTAGCGAGTACCTACGAGCAGTACTTC. Protein sequence: CASTGLASTYEQYF. The variable domain in full, completed from reference TRBV11-2 and TRBJ2-7, reads EAGVAQSPRYKIIEKRQSVAFWCNPISGHATLYWYQQILGQGPKLLIQFQNNGVVDDSQLPKDRFSAERLKGVDSTLKIQPAKLEDSAVYLCASTGLASTYEQYFGPGTRLTVT.

The chain carries TRBV9 and TRBJ2-1, with 9 nucleotides matching TRBD2. The ends lost 0 bases at V and 10 bases at J; junction bases unmatched: 8. The CDR3 is made up of 15 amino acids. Germline V gives CDR1 SGDLS, CDR2 YYNGEE. Here the CDR3 DNA reads TGTGCCAGCAGCGTAGGTGGCGGGAGGGTCGGCGAGCAGTTCTTC. Encoded protein: CASSVGGGRVGEQFF.

The count of this clone is one. This chain connects TRBV30 to TRBJ1-1; no clear D. With 5 bases removed from V and 8 bases from J, the gap between germline ends came to 18 bases. There are 13 residues in the CDR3. Germline CDR1 is GTSNPN and CDR2 is SVGIG (reference sequence). This CDR3 is CAWEVGTLEEAFF. For the CDR3, the DNA is TGTGCCTGGGAGGTAGGCACCTTAGAAGAAGCTTTCTTT.

This chain joins TRBV29-1 and TRBJ2-3; no definite D call. V dropped 6 bases and J dropped 0 bases, with 13 bases sitting between them. This CDR3 region has 14 residues. CDR1 is SQVTM, CDR2 ANQGSEA, per germline. The chain's CDR3 is CSVHSRSSTDTQYF. The DNA for the CDR3 is TGCAGCGTCCACAGCAGATCTAGCACAGATACGCAGTATTTT.

The chain couples TRBV27 to TRBJ2-1; 8 bases are shared with TRBD1. This CDR3 is 14 amino acids long. Germline assignment: CDR1 MNHEY and CDR2 SMNVEV (reference sequence). V shed 6 bases, J shed 4 bases, and the junction held 5 bases outside the gene matches. The CDR3 protein is CASSWTGMYNEQFF. CDR3 DNA sequence: TGTGCCAGCAGCTGGACAGGGATGTACAATGAGCAGTTCTTC.

The rearrangement joins TRBV5-1 to TRBJ2-7; the D gene is possibly TRBD1 (6 bases). The CDR3 is made up of 16 amino acids. V gave up 3 bases and J gave up 1 base, with 17 bases separating them. The germline gives CDR1 SGHRS, CDR2 YFSETQ. CDR3 bases: TGCGCCAGCAGCTCCCATCGGGACACAGCATCCTACGAGCAGTACTTC. As protein: CASSSHRDTASYEQYF.

This clone has a single count. The J gene is TRBJ2-7, the V gene TRBV11-2; no definite D call. Germline V gene data show CDR1 as SGHAT and CDR2 as FQNNGV. Trimming shortened V by 5 bases and J by 2 bases, and 7 bases separated the two germline ends. CDR3 length: 12 residues. The CDR3 sequence: CASSPNTYEQYF. CDR3 bases: TGTGCCAGCAGCCCTAACACCTACGAGCAGTACTTC. Full variable domain (rest looked up from reference TRBV11-2 and TRBJ2-7): EAGVAQSPRYKIIEKRQSVAFWCNPISGHATLYWYQQILGQGPKLLIQFQNNGVVDDSQLPKDRFSAERLKGVDSTLKIQPAKLEDSAVYLCASSPNTYEQYFGPGTRLTVT.

J is TRBJ1-1 and V is TRBV11-3; the match to TRBD1 covers 7 bases. CDR3 length: 15 amino acids. After removal of 5 bases from V and 5 bases from J, the junction contained 11 bases not matched to a gene. Germline V gene sequence: CDR1 SGHNT, CDR2 YENEEA. In DNA, the CDR3 is TGTGCCAGCAGCCATGGGACAGTCGGAACAACTGAAGCTTTCTTT. Translated: CASSHGTVGTTEAFF.

The J gene is TRBJ2-2, the V gene TRBV5-6; no definite D call. V gave up 0 bases and J gave up 5 bases, with 5 bases separating them. CDR1 SGHDT and CDR2 YYEEEE come from the germline V gene. The CDR3 is 13 amino acids. The CDR3: CASSLGVTGELFF. The CDR3 region has the DNA TGTGCCAGCAGCTTGGGGGTTACCGGGGAGCTGTTTTTT. Drawing the rest from reference TRBV5-6 and TRBJ2-2, the complete variable domain is DAGVTQSPTHLIKTRGQQVTLRCSPKSGHDTVSWYQQALGQGPQFIFQYYEEEERQRGNFPDRFSGHQFPNYSSELNVNALLLGDSALYLCASSLGVTGELFFGEGSRLTVL.

This chain joins TRBV28 and TRBJ2-1; TRBD2 aligns across 13 bases. V was pared by 6 bases and J by 3 bases, with 14 bases of the junction left unmatched. The length of the CDR3 is 19 residues. The germline gives CDR1 MDHEN, CDR2 SYDVKM. The CDR3, as DNA: TGTGCCAGCAGCCCTGGACTAGCGGGAGAAAAGTTAAACTACAATGAGCAGTTCTTC. Translated, it gives CASSPGLAGEKLNYNEQFF.

The sample holds a few counts of this clone. The rearrangement links TRBV2 to TRBJ2-7, with 9 bases matching TRBD2. Germline assignment: CDR1 SNHLY and CDR2 FYNNEI. Germline trimming cut 4 bases from V and 2 bases from J; bases unmatched to any gene: 6. The CDR3 contains 15 residues. In DNA form, the CDR3 reads TGTGCCAGCAGTGTGGTTAGCGGGGGACCCTACGAGCAGTACTTC. This translates into CASSVVSGGPYEQYF.

The chain links TRBV30 to TRBJ1-1; no firm D call. V was clipped by 0 bases and J by 7 bases, with 12 bases between them. The CDR3 is made up of 13 amino acids. The V gene's germline CDR1 is GTSNPN and CDR2 SVGIG (reference sequence). Written as DNA, the CDR3 is TGTGCCTGGAGTGTGGTCGGCGGGGATGAAGCTTTCTTT. Amino acid sequence: CAWSVVGGDEAFF.

This clone has a handful of counts. This chain connects TRBV27 to TRBJ2-7; either TRBD1 or TRBD2 may fit D (5 bases each). Trimming took off 10 bases at V and 0 bases at J, with 13 bases between the two ends. The CDR3 contains 13 residues. Per the germline V gene, CDR1 is MNHEY and CDR2 is SMNVEV (reference sequence). This CDR3 is CATYGASSYEQYF. CDR3 nucleotides: TGTGCCACCTACGGGGCCAGCTCCTACGAGCAGTACTTC.

The genes are TRBV30 and TRBJ2-7, with unresolved D. The germline gives CDR1 GTSNPN, CDR2 SVGIG (reference sequence). This CDR3 is built from 12 residues. The V gene lost 3 bases and the J gene lost 1 base, with 7 bases spanning the gap. As DNA, the CDR3 is TGTGCCTGGAGAAGGGATTCCTACGAGCAGTACTTC. Encoded protein: CAWRRDSYEQYF.

The chain combines TRBV28 with TRBJ2-2; TRBD1 matches 9 bases. Germline V gene sequence: CDR1 MDHEN, CDR2 SYDVKM. The CDR3 extends over 14 amino acids. V was clipped by 6 bases and J by 7 bases; unmatched bases: 6. CDR3 protein: CASRPTGGGGELFF. Here the CDR3 DNA reads TGTGCCAGCAGACCGACAGGGGGTGGCGGGGAGCTGTTTTTT. The variable domain in full, completed from reference TRBV28 and TRBJ2-2, reads DVKVTQSSRYLVKRTGEKVFLECVQDMDHENMFWYRQDPGLGLRLIYFSYDVKMKEKGDIPEGYSVSREKKERFSLILESASTNQTSMYLCASRPTGGGGELFFGEGSRLTVL.

The V and J genes are TRBV6-5 and TRBJ2-6, with D perhaps being TRBD1 or TRBD2 (6 bases each). The germline V gene has CDR1 MNHEY and CDR2 SVGAGI. Trimming removed 4 bases at V and 4 bases at J, with 11 bases between. The CDR3 runs to 15 residues. The CDR3 sequence: CASSWGANGANVLTF. In nucleotides, the CDR3 is TGTGCCAGCAGTTGGGGGGCTAACGGGGCCAACGTCCTGACTTTC.

The chain recombines TRBV5-1 with TRBJ1-1, with D perhaps matching TRBD1 (6 bases). The germline V gene has CDR1 SGHRS and CDR2 YFSETQ. V lost 4 bases and J lost 2, with 21 bases in between. CDR3 length: 17 residues. Here the CDR3 DNA reads TGCGCCAGCAGCCAATTCTATTCGGACAGACAAAACACTGAAGCTTTCTTT. The encoded protein is CASSQFYSDRQNTEAFF.

The chain carries TRBV7-6 and TRBJ2-2; D possibly corresponds to TRBD1 (5 bases). Per the germline V gene, CDR1 is SGHVS and CDR2 is FNYEAQ. This CDR3 comprises 15 residues. V was trimmed by 1 base and J by 6 bases, leaving 12 bases between them. In DNA form, the CDR3 reads TGTGCCAGCAGCTTAGAACAGGACGTTTCCGGGGAGCTGTTTTTT. Translating gives CASSLEQDVSGELFF.

CDR3: CATSRDVGGKAPYEQYF. For the CDR3, the DNA is TGTGCCACCAGCAGAGATGTGGGCGGAAAAGCCCCCTACGAGCAGTACTTC. V and J are TRBV15 and TRBJ2-7; D gene uncertain. The length of the CDR3 is 17 residues. Looked up from germline, CDR1 is LNHNV and CDR2 is YYDKDF (reference sequence). Trimming pared 0 bases from V and 2 bases from J, leaving 17 bases between. Full variable domain (remainder filled in from reference TRBV15 and TRBJ2-7): DAMVIQNPRYQVTQFGKPVTLSCSQTLNHNVMYWYQQKSSQAPKLLFHYYDKDFNNEADTPDNFQSRRPNTSFCFLDIRSPGLGDTAMYLCATSRDVGGKAPYEQYFGPGTRLTVT.

The rearrangement joins TRBV29-1 to TRBJ2-1; TRBD2 is a possible D gene (6 bases). V was trimmed by 0 bases and J by 2 bases, leaving 11 bases between them. The CDR3 is 15 residues long. In germline, CDR1 is SQVTM, CDR2 ANQGSEA. The CDR3 here is CSVEERRRAYNEQFF. In DNA form, the CDR3 reads TGCAGCGTTGAAGAACGTAGGAGGGCCTACAATGAGCAGTTCTTC.

V gene TRBV10-3 combines with J gene TRBJ2-7, with D uncertain. Trimming cost V 7 bases and J 6 bases, with 10 bases left between them. This CDR3 region has 11 residues. Germline V lookup: CDR1 ENHRY, CDR2 SYGVKD. CDR3 amino acids: CAITARGEQYF. The CDR3 DNA reads TGTGCCATCACAGCTAGAGGCGAGCAGTACTTC.

This rearrangement joins TRBV11-2 to TRBJ2-1; TRBD2 aligns across 15 bases. The CDR3 is 16 amino acids. From germline, CDR1 is SGHAT and CDR2 FQNNGV. V lost 3 bases, J lost 5 bases, and 2 bases stayed unmatched. The CDR3 reads CASSFGLAGGNNEQFF. In DNA form, the CDR3 reads TGTGCCAGCAGCTTTGGACTAGCGGGAGGGAACAATGAGCAGTTCTTC.